These 17 T cell receptor beta chains share one sample of origin, sequenced in a study of beta chain features in type 1 diabetes. Broader study findings: Among all four CD4+ subsets, Type 1 diabetes patients had TCRB CDR3s that were moderately but significantly shorter.

Antigens for these TCRs are unknown. Every isolated RNA sample was fully reverse transcribed, so sequencing captured expressed TCRB transcripts. Clones were sequenced by immunoSEQ multiplex PCR, and TCRdb holds only the in-frame ones, with some missing. The table lists roughly 330,000 clones, less than 15% of them singletons. The sequencing input was naive CD4+ T cells from blood. Source of these receptors: a woman aged 18 to 35 with type 1 diabetes.

V and J are TRBV7-8 and TRBJ2-5, with 7 nucleotides matching TRBD1. V lost 4 bases to trimming and J lost 5 bases; unmatched junction nucleotides: 7. This CDR3 has 14 residues. The germline V gene encodes CDR1 SGHVS and CDR2 FQNEAQ. The CDR3 nucleotides read TGTGCCAGCAGCTCGGGTGACAGGGTCGAGACCCAGTACTTC. Translating gives CASSSGDRVETQYF. Together with reference TRBV7-8 and TRBJ2-5, the CDR3 gives the full variable domain: GAGVSQSPRYKVAKRGQDVALRCDPISGHVSLFWYQQALGQGPEFLTYFQNEAQLDKSGLPSDRFFAERPEGSVSTLKIQRTQQEDSAVYLCASSSGDRVETQYFGPGTRLLVL.

This clone was seen only a few times. The chain joins TRBV19 to TRBJ2-1, with TRBD1 identical over 8 bases. The length of the CDR3 is 14 residues. The germline V gene encodes CDR1 LNHDA and CDR2 SQIVND (reference sequence). V lost 6 bases to trimming and J lost 7 bases; unmatched junction nucleotides: 8. The DNA of the CDR3 is TGTGCCAGTAGCGAAACAGGGGGTGGGAATGAGCAGTTCTTC. Protein: CASSETGGGNEQFF.

This clone was observed a handful of times. The J gene is TRBJ2-5, the V gene TRBV7-7, with D perhaps matching TRBD2 (6 bases). Germline V gene lookup returns CDR1 SSHAT and CDR2 FNYEAQ (reference sequence). The CDR3 extends over 14 amino acids. V was cut by 4 bases and J by 5 bases, with 14 bases left in between. CDR3: CASSSTSGGETQYF. As DNA, the CDR3 is TGTGCCAGCAGCTCGACTAGTGGGGGGGAGACCCAGTACTTC.

This clone was observed a few times. The chain carries TRBV2 and TRBJ2-7; D is perhaps TRBD1 (6 bases). Trimming removed 9 bases from V and 3 bases from J, with 18 bases in between. CDR1 and CDR2 from the germline V gene are SNHLY and FYNNEI. The CDR3 is 14 amino acids. This chain's CDR3 is CASLRDTAVYEQYF. Here the CDR3 DNA reads TGTGCCAGTCTCCGGGACACCGCCGTCTACGAGCAGTACTTC.

Only one count was recorded for this clone. This chain links TRBV5-1 with TRBJ1-2, with no clear D. CDR1 is SGHRS, CDR2 YFSETQ, per germline. The CDR3 sequence is 17 residues long. V gave up 0 bases and J gave up 0 bases, with 15 bases separating them. CDR3 loop: CASSLASSSLANYGYTF. The DNA for the CDR3 is TGCGCCAGCAGCTTGGCCAGTAGCTCCTTAGCTAACTATGGCTACACCTTC.

The chain carries TRBV9 and TRBJ1-1; 7 bases agree with TRBD1. This CDR3 contains 13 residues. The germline V gene has CDR1 SGDLS and CDR2 YYNGEE. The junction had 1 base not matched to a gene; V was cut back by 1 base and J by 4 bases. The CDR3 protein is CASSVRDSTEAFF. CDR3 nucleotides: TGTGCCAGCAGCGTACGGGACAGCACTGAAGCTTTCTTT. The full variable domain, with the rest looked up from reference TRBV9 and TRBJ1-1, is DSGVTQTPKHLITATGQRVTLRCSPRSGDLSVYWYQQSLDQGLQFLIQYYNGEERAKGNILERFSAQQFPDLHSELNLSSLELGDSALYFCASSVRDSTEAFFGQGTRLTVV.

The chain employs TRBV5-1 and TRBJ2-7, with unresolved D. Trimming shortened V by 0 bases and J by 2 bases, and 9 bases separated the two germline ends. Germline loops: CDR1 SGHRS, CDR2 YFSETQ. The CDR3 sequence is 14 residues long. The CDR3, as DNA: TGCGCCAGCAGCTTGGCAGGATTTCCCTACGAGCAGTACTTC. It codes for CASSLAGFPYEQYF. The full variable domain, with the rest looked up from reference TRBV5-1 and TRBJ2-7, is KAGVTQTPRYLIKTRGQQVTLSCSPISGHRSVSWYQQTPGQGLQFLFEYFSETQRNKGNFPGRFSGRQFSNSRSEMNVSTLELGDSALYLCASSLAGFPYEQYFGPGTRLTVT.

This clone was detected a few times. The gene calls are TRBV2 and TRBJ2-3; no firm D call. Trimming shortened V by 4 bases and J by 2 bases, and 10 bases separated the two germline ends. The germline V gene has CDR1 SNHLY and CDR2 FYNNEI. This CDR3 is 14 amino acids long. CDR3 in amino acids: CASSALRDTDTQYF. CDR3 DNA sequence: TGTGCCAGCAGTGCCCTACGAGACACAGATACGCAGTATTTT.

There are a few counts of this clone. The chain employs TRBV5-1 and TRBJ1-2; a weak D match, TRBD1 (5 bases). The CDR3 spans 13 residues. Germline assignment: CDR1 SGHRS and CDR2 YFSETQ. Trimming took off 5 bases at V and 0 bases at J, with 8 bases between the two ends. The DNA for the CDR3 is TGCGCCAGCAGGACAGAGACTAACTATGGCTACACCTTC. The encoded protein is CASRTETNYGYTF.

V gene TRBV19 combines with J gene TRBJ1-1, with a possible D match to TRBD1 (5 bases). V lost 5 bases to trimming and J lost 4 bases, with 8 bases between them. The germline V gene has CDR1 LNHDA and CDR2 SQIVND (reference sequence). The CDR3 consists of 12 residues. CDR3 residues: CASSQGSTEAFF. The CDR3 coding sequence is TGTGCCAGTAGTCAGGGTAGCACTGAAGCTTTCTTT.

This clone has only a few counts. The chain links TRBV19 to TRBJ2-2, with 8 bases identical to TRBD1. CDR1 is LNHDA and CDR2 is SQIVND in the germline V gene (reference sequence). The CDR3 totals 16 residues. V gave up 5 bases and J gave up 3 bases; unmatched junction bases: 8. This CDR3 reads CASSSRQGMDTGELFF. The CDR3 bases are TGTGCCAGTAGTTCTCGACAGGGGATGGACACCGGGGAGCTGTTTTTT.

V gene TRBV10-3 combines with J gene TRBJ2-1; 11 bases line up with TRBD2. Trimming cost V 0 bases and J 3 bases; bases outside gene matches: 7. CDR1 ENHRY and CDR2 SYGVKD come from the germline V gene. This CDR3 is built from 18 residues. CDR3 residues: CAISESKASGRIYNEQFF. The DNA of the CDR3 is TGTGCCATCAGTGAGTCGAAGGCTAGCGGGAGGATCTACAATGAGCAGTTCTTC.

This clone was picked up a small number of times. The CDR3 DNA is TGTGCCAGCAGCGAAATAGCGGGAGACCGCAATGAGCAGTTCTTC. This translates into CASSEIAGDRNEQFF. The J gene is TRBJ2-1, the V gene TRBV7-7; 9 positions agree with TRBD2. The CDR3 is made up of 15 amino acids. Germline assignment: CDR1 SSHAT and CDR2 FNYEAQ (reference sequence). V trimming: 5 bases; J trimming: 6 bases; junction bases outside the gene matches: 8.

The chain uses TRBV7-9 and TRBJ1-2, with TRBD1 matching over 9 bases. The CDR3 spans 16 residues. V trimming: 5 bases; J trimming: 7 bases; junction bases outside the gene matches: 14. The germline gives CDR1 SEHNR, CDR2 FQNEAQ (reference sequence). The chain's CDR3 is CASSRLLPGQGGGYTF. The CDR3 DNA sequence: TGTGCCAGCAGCCGTCTTCTTCCGGGACAGGGAGGTGGCTACACCTTC.

This clone was observed a few times. The genes are TRBV10-3 and TRBJ2-2; 7 nucleotides line up with TRBD1. This CDR3 comprises 13 residues. Germline V gene sequence: CDR1 ENHRY, CDR2 SYGVKD. J was trimmed by 3 bases and V by 10 bases; bases with no gene match: 5. CDR3 DNA sequence: TGTGCCACCACCACAGGGGACACCGGGGAGCTGTTTTTT. It codes for CATTTGDTGELFF.

This chain uses TRBV11-2 with TRBJ2-3, with 9 bases lining up with TRBD2. Germline loops: CDR1 SGHAT, CDR2 FQNNGV. V dropped 5 bases and J dropped 4; count of bases not matched to a gene: 13. The CDR3 is 17 amino acids. The CDR3 reads CASSPTQLAGVPDTQYF. CDR3 sequence (DNA): TGTGCCAGCAGCCCCACACAGTTAGCGGGAGTGCCAGATACGCAGTATTTT.

This rearrangement joins TRBV15 to TRBJ2-1; the match to TRBD1 covers 7 bases. Germline V gene data show CDR1 as LNHNV and CDR2 as YYDKDF (reference sequence). CDR3 length: 14 residues. The V segment lost 6 bases and the J segment 3 bases; nucleotides outside the gene matches: 5. The CDR3 here is CATRPGQIYNEQFF. The CDR3 nucleotides read TGTGCCACCAGGCCGGGACAGATCTACAATGAGCAGTTCTTC. Variable domain in full (rest from reference TRBV15 and TRBJ2-1): DAMVIQNPRYQVTQFGKPVTLSCSQTLNHNVMYWYQQKSSQAPKLLFHYYDKDFNNEADTPDNFQSRRPNTSFCFLDIRSPGLGDTAMYLCATRPGQIYNEQFFGPGTRLTVL.